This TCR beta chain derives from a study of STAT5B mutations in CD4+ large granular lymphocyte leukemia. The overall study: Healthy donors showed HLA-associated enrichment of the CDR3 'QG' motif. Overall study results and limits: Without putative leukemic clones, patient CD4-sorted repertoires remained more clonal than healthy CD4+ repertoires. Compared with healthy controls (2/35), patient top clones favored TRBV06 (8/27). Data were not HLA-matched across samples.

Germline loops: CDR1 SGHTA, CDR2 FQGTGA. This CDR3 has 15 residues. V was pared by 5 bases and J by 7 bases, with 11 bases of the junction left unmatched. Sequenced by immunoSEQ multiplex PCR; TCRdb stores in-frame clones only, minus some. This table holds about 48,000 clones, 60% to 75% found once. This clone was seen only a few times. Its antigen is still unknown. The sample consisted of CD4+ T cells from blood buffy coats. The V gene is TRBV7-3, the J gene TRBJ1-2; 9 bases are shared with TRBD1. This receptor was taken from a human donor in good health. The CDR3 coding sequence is TGTGCCAGCAGCGGACAACCGGGACAGGGATCTGGCTACACCTTC. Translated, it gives CASSGQPGQGSGYTF.